The clone carrying this TCR beta chain has ten or more counts. One end of the junction varies from germline; a read error may be responsible. The record originates from a study of tumor and adjacent non-tumor tissue in lung cancer. The V gene's germline CDR1 is MNHNS and CDR2 SASEGT. This CDR3 comprises 16 residues. RNA was extracted from bulk tissue without any cell sorting. Three rounds of nested PCR, following a modified ARM-PCR protocol, produced the TCRbeta library. MiXCR was run by TCRdb on the multiplex PCR reads, yielding one entry per CDR3 protein. The table shows about 110,000 distinct CDR3 sequences, with roughly 74% occurring only once.

Sequencing was done on a sample of lung tumor tissue. The receptor's source is a woman in her sixties or seventies with non-small cell lung cancer. The rearrangement joins TRBV6-1 to TRBJ1-1, with a possible D match to TRBD1 (6 bases). The CDR3 DNA is TGTGCCGGCAGTGAAGGAGAGGGGGGCCGGAACACTGAAGCTTTCTTT. Residues: CAGSEGEGGRNTEAFF.